This is a list of T cell receptor beta chains from one sample in a study of T cells in Graves' hyperthyroidism and ophthalmopathy. One entry per CDR3 protein results from TCRdb running MiXCR on the multiplex PCR reads. Here the sample spans tens of thousands of distinct CDR3 sequences, 48% being singletons. Sequencing used blood. These receptors were collected from a woman between 50 and 59 years old with Graves' ophthalmopathy. Both conserved end residues are part of each CDR3. A D gene is named only where the DNA matches it firmly. Expanded clones are given a class, and other clones once, few, many or no size at all.

cdr3_aa: CASSIGGGLRSNQPQHF
cdr3_nt: TGTGCCAGTAGTATAGGGGGAGGCCTTCGCAGCAATCAGCCCCAGCATTTT
d_call: .
v_call: TRBV19
clone_size: .
j_call: TRBJ1-5

cdr3_aa: CASSPPSGRALAGELFF
cdr3_nt: TGTGCCAGCAGCCCGCCTAGCGGGAGGGCCCTCGCCGGGGAGCTGTTTTTT
d_call: TRBD2
v_call: TRBV7-3
clone_size: many
j_call: TRBJ2-2

cdr3_aa: CASSQGWTGASTGELFF
cdr3_nt: TGCGCCAGCAGCCAAGGTTGGACAGGGGCGAGCACCGGGGAGCTGTTTTTT
d_call: TRBD1
v_call: TRBV4-1
clone_size: .
j_call: TRBJ2-2

cdr3_aa: CASSLAPGLADSYNEQFF
cdr3_nt: TGTGCCAGCAGCTTAGCCCCGGGACTAGCGGACTCCTACAATGAGCAGTTCTTC
d_call: TRBD2
v_call: TRBV7-2
clone_size: .
j_call: TRBJ2-1

cdr3_aa: CASSHLTGSETQYF
cdr3_nt: TGTGCCAGTAGTCACTTGACAGGGTCTGAGACCCAGTACTTC
d_call: TRBD1
v_call: TRBV19
clone_size: many
j_call: TRBJ2-5

cdr3_aa: CASRGTGTGTYEQYF
cdr3_nt: TGTGCCAGCAGGGGTACCGGGACAGGGACCTACGAGCAGTACTTC
d_call: TRBD1
v_call: TRBV2
clone_size: once
j_call: TRBJ2-7

cdr3_aa: CASSQGGGNYNEQFF
cdr3_nt: TGTGCCAGCAGCCAAGGCGGGGGAAACTACAATGAGCAGTTCTTC
d_call: TRBD2
v_call: TRBV3-1
clone_size: .
j_call: TRBJ2-1

cdr3_aa: CASSEQTDTQYF
cdr3_nt: TGTGCCAGCAGTGAACAGACAGATACGCAGTATTTT
d_call: .
v_call: TRBV28
clone_size: many
j_call: TRBJ2-3

cdr3_aa: CASTTLGENSYNEQFF
cdr3_nt: TGTGCCAGCACCACTCTCGGGGAAAACTCCTACAATGAGCAGTTCTTC
d_call: .
v_call: TRBV6-6
clone_size: many
j_call: TRBJ2-1

cdr3_aa: CASTAGHRGGNQPQHF
cdr3_nt: TGTGCCAGTACCGCGGGACACCGTGGGGGCAATCAGCCCCAGCATTTT
d_call: .
v_call: TRBV19
clone_size: many
j_call: TRBJ1-5

cdr3_aa: CAGGYRDRSIINEQFF
cdr3_nt: TGTGCCGGCGGCTACCGGGACAGGTCGATCATCAATGAGCAGTTCTTC
d_call: TRBD1
v_call: TRBV5-5
clone_size: once
j_call: TRBJ2-1

cdr3_aa: CASVRRDRGETQYF
cdr3_nt: TGTGCCAGCGTTCGGAGGGACAGGGGAGAGACCCAGTACTTC
d_call: TRBD1
v_call: TRBV2
clone_size: many
j_call: TRBJ2-5